A single sample is the source of the 18 T cell receptor beta chains below, sequenced in a study of TIL therapy for anti-PD-1-resistant metastatic lung cancer. As to time point: pre-treatment sample, taken before nivolumab and TIL therapy. The libraries were made with immunoSEQ v3. The assay was immunoSEQ multiplex PCR, and TCRdb's table has in-frame clones only and misses some. In the table there are approximately 20,000 clones, almost 80% of which are singletons. The sample here was blood, taken at baseline. These receptors originate from a person aged 25-85 years with non-small cell lung cancer.

The chain has TRBV5-6 and TRBJ1-1; D unclear. The CDR3 is 13 amino acids. Per germline, CDR1 SGHDT and CDR2 YYEEEE. V lost 4 bases to trimming and J lost 1 base, with 8 bases between them. The chain's CDR3 is CASSPPSNTEAFF. CDR3 nucleotide sequence: TGTGCCAGCAGCCCTCCGTCGAACACTGAAGCTTTCTTT.

J is TRBJ2-5 and V is TRBV7-2; no definite D call. This CDR3 region has 13 residues. V dropped 5 bases and J dropped 1 base, with 8 bases sitting between them. CDR1 SGHTA and CDR2 FQGNSA come from the germline V gene. The CDR3 DNA reads TGTGCCAGCAGCCTACGCCCCCAAGAGACCCAGTACTTC. It specifies CASSLRPQETQYF.

The DNA for the CDR3 is TGTGCCAGCAGTTTCCGGGGGGGCCGCTACGAGCAGTACTTC. It yields the protein CASSFRGGRYEQYF. The chain carries TRBV6-2 or TRBV6-3 and TRBJ2-7, with 8 bases lining up with TRBD2. The CDR3 is made up of 14 amino acids. CDR1 and CDR2 from the germline V gene are MNHEY and SVGEGT. V gave up 4 bases and J gave up 3 bases; unmatched junction bases: 5.

This sequence joins TRBV19 and TRBJ2-7; weak D call: TRBD1 (6 bases). Germline lookup yields CDR1 LNHDA and CDR2 SQIVND (reference sequence). V was trimmed by 0 bases and J by 4 bases, leaving 10 bases between them. The CDR3 runs 14 residues. In nucleotides, the CDR3 is TGTGCCAGTAGTATAGAAACAGGGAGTTACGAGCAGTACTTC. It specifies CASSIETGSYEQYF.

The chain carries TRBV2 and TRBJ2-1, with D perhaps matching TRBD2 (6 bases). The CDR3 contains 14 residues. The V end lost 4 bases, the J end lost 10 bases, and 17 bases lay between the germline ends. Germline CDR1 reads SNHLY; CDR2 reads FYNNEI. The CDR3, as DNA: TGTGCCAGCAGTGTCACGACTAGTACAAACGAGCAGTTCTTC. Translating gives CASSVTTSTNEQFF.

The CDR3 DNA is TGTGCCAGCAGCTTAGAAGGGAGAGATTCACCCCTCCACTTT. Translated, it gives CASSLEGRDSPLHF. V usage is TRBV7-8 and J usage is TRBJ1-6; the D is unclear. The CDR3 runs 14 residues. Between the trimmed V and J ends, which lost 1 base and 8 bases, there was a span of 9 bases. CDR1 is SGHVS, CDR2 FQNEAQ, per germline.

The V and J genes are TRBV7-9 and TRBJ2-2; TRBD2 matches 10 bases. Germline CDR1 is SEHNR and CDR2 is FQNEAQ (reference sequence). The CDR3 has 16 residues. The V gene end was trimmed by 2 bases and the J gene end by 3 bases; junction bases not matched to a gene: 3. CDR3 nucleotide sequence: TGTGCCAGCAGCTTACTAGCGGGGGACTACACCGGGGAGCTGTTTTTT. It translates to CASSLLAGDYTGELFF.

This clone has just a few counts. The rearrangement joins TRBV5-1 to TRBJ1-6; D is undetermined. V was clipped by 0 bases and J by 6 bases, with 4 bases between them. Germline lookup yields CDR1 SGHRS and CDR2 YFSETQ. The CDR3 covers 13 residues. CDR3 coding DNA: TGCGCCAGCAGCTTGGGAGTTAATTCACCCCTCCACTTT. This translates into CASSLGVNSPLHF.

CDR3 sequence reads: CASKTSGRQPSRTDTQYF. CDR3 nucleotides: TGTGCCAGTAAGACTAGCGGGAGGCAACCTAGCAGGACAGATACGCAGTATTTT. This sequence joins TRBV19 and TRBJ2-3; 13 nucleotides match TRBD2. This CDR3 contains 18 residues. The trim removed 7 bases at V and 3 bases at J, leaving 13 bases unmatched. Germline V gives CDR1 LNHDA, CDR2 SQIVND (reference sequence).

J is TRBJ2-1 and V is TRBV19; 9 bases agree with TRBD1. There are 17 residues in the CDR3. Unmatched junction bases numbered 18, after V lost 8 bases and J lost 7 bases. Germline V lookup: CDR1 LNHDA, CDR2 SQIVND (reference sequence). The CDR3 DNA is TGTGCCAGTCGAGTATTGTATGGGACAGGGACGGGGAATGAGCAGTTCTTC. This translates into CASRVLYGTGTGNEQFF. The full variable domain, completed using reference TRBV19 and TRBJ2-1, is DGGITQSPKYLFRKEGQNVTLSCEQNLNHDAMYWYRQDPGQGLRLIYYSQIVNDFQKGDIAEGYSVSREKKESFPLTVTSAQKNPTAFYLCASRVLYGTGTGNEQFFGPGTRLTVL.

This chain connects TRBV27 to TRBJ2-7; tentative D call: TRBD1 (6 bases). Trimming removed 4 bases from V and 9 bases from J, with 16 bases in between. The germline gives CDR1 MNHEY, CDR2 SMNVEV (reference sequence). This CDR3 has 13 amino acids. For the CDR3, the DNA is TGTGCCAGCAGTTATCAGGGGCATCGCCGGCAGTACTTC. Its protein product is CASSYQGHRRQYF.

The chain joins TRBV6-5 to TRBJ2-4, with 9 bases lining up with TRBD1. J lost 9 bases, V lost 6 bases, and 9 bases had no gene match. The CDR3 covers 14 residues. Per germline, CDR1 MNHEY and CDR2 SVGAGI. The DNA for the CDR3 is TGTGCCAGCAGGAAGACCGGGACAGGGTTCATTCAGTACTTC. It is translated as CASRKTGTGFIQYF.

The gene calls are TRBV18 and TRBJ1-1, with D unresolved. The CDR3 has 15 amino acids. Germline V lookup: CDR1 KGHSH, CDR2 LQKENI. The V end was cut by 0 bases, the J end by 2 bases, with 10 bases between. The CDR3 region is CASSPPEGSNTEAFF. DNA of the CDR3: TGTGCCAGCTCACCACCGGAGGGTAGCAACACTGAAGCTTTCTTT.

The J gene is TRBJ1-4, the V gene TRBV19; the match to TRBD1 covers 7 bases. The CDR3 consists of 17 residues. Trimming took 4 bases from V and 0 from J; bases not matched to a gene: 8. Germline V gene lookup returns CDR1 LNHDA and CDR2 SQIVND (reference sequence). CDR3 protein: CASSTRTGHATNEKLFF. The DNA for the CDR3 is TGTGCCAGTAGTACCCGGACAGGCCATGCAACTAATGAAAAACTGTTTTTT.

The chain links TRBV6-2 or TRBV6-3 to TRBJ2-2; tentative D call: TRBD1 (6 bases). Germline V gene data show CDR1 as MNHEY and CDR2 as SVGEGT. V shed 6 bases and J shed 7 bases, with 15 bases lying between them. The CDR3 is 14 residues long. The CDR3 DNA sequence: TGTGCCAGCAGCTCAGTACAGGGTGGCGGGGAGCTGTTTTTT. Residues: CASSSVQGGGELFF.

The rearrangement links TRBV6-1 to TRBJ1-1; the D is unclear. The V gene lost 0 bases and the J gene lost 1 base, with 6 bases spanning the gap. Germline lookup yields CDR1 MNHNS and CDR2 SASEGT. The CDR3 runs 14 residues. The CDR3 bases are TGTGCCAGCAGTGAAGCAAGACGGAACACTGAAGCTTTCTTT. As protein: CASSEARRNTEAFF.

The chain carries TRBV11-3 and TRBJ2-1; TRBD1 aligns across 9 bases. CDR1 SGHNT and CDR2 YENEEA come from the germline V gene. This CDR3 has 16 amino acids. Germline trimming cut 0 bases from V and 9 bases from J; bases unmatched to any gene: 9. CDR3 region: CASSLEGGQGMGEQFF. CDR3 DNA: TGTGCCAGCAGCTTAGAGGGAGGACAGGGGATGGGTGAGCAGTTCTTC. Combining the CDR3 with reference TRBV11-3 and TRBJ2-1 gives the whole variable domain EAGVVQSPRYKIIEKKQPVAFWCNPISGHNTLYWYLQNLGQGPELLIRYENEEAVDDSQLPKDRFSAERLKGVDSTLKIQPAELGDSAVYLCASSLEGGQGMGEQFFGPGTRLTVL.

This sequence joins TRBV12-5 and TRBJ2-3; 11 bases line up with TRBD2. Germline CDR1 and CDR2: LGHNT and FRNRAP. Germline trimming cut 1 base from V and 5 bases from J; bases unmatched to any gene: 8. The CDR3 is 17 residues long. CDR3 amino acids: CASGLGLTSGGEDTQYF. CDR3 nucleotide sequence: TGTGCTAGTGGTTTGGGGCTTACTAGCGGGGGAGAAGATACGCAGTATTTT.